A single T cell receptor (beta chain) is shown here with its context. Antigen: not known. TCRdb keeps only in-frame clones here, not all; method: immunoSEQ multiplex PCR. The profile shows about 62,000 clones, about 85% of them singletons. There are 18 residues in the CDR3. Trimming took off 0 bases at V and 0 bases at J, with 18 bases between the two ends. Germline V gene data show CDR1 as SGHKS and CDR2 as YYEKEE (reference sequence). The data originate from a study of lymphopenia after photon versus proton radiotherapy. Whole-study findings and limits: In patients who died, overall survival fell as post-nadir TCR diversity dropped more. After lymphocyte nadir, photon-treated repertoires showed oligoclonal expansion, especially CD8+ Temra.

The sequences come from peripheral blood, collected from a patient treated with proton-based radiotherapy. The clonotype comes from a man older than 75 with esophageal cancer. The chain couples TRBV5-5 to TRBJ1-1; D is perhaps TRBD1 (5 bases). The CDR3 nucleotides are TGTGCCAGCAGCTTGGTATGGTCCCAAACAGGCTTGAACACTGAAGCTTTCTTT. It specifies CASSLVWSQTGLNTEAFF.